The clone carrying this T cell receptor beta chain was recorded once. Its antigen is currently unknown. This sample is drawn from a study of OX40 agonist ivuxolimab in advanced cancers. Overall study: Patients were given ivuxolimab, an antibody that agonizes OX40 (CD134). Study findings and constraints: Expanded peripheral T cell antigen specificity was not determined.

Clones were read by immunoSEQ multiplex PCR, and TCRdb kept only the in-frame ones, dropping some. Of fewer than 75,000 clones listed, 75% to 85% are singletons. The V end was cut by 5 bases, the J end by 8 bases, with 8 bases between. The germline CDR1 and CDR2 sequences are SGHNT and YYREEE (reference sequence). The CDR3 consists of 12 residues. The chain carries TRBV5-4 and TRBJ1-6; D remains unclear. Sequencing was performed on CD4+ or CD8+ T cells sorted from blood, taken in a trial of the OX40 agonist ivuxolimab. The sequence came from an adult with an advanced solid tumor such as melanoma, head and neck, liver or kidney cancer. CDR3: CASSQRDSPLHF. CDR3 in DNA: TGTGCCAGCAGTCAAAGAGATTCACCCCTCCACTTT.